The sequence of this T cell receptor beta chain was determined in a study of CD8 T cells in Susac syndrome. Regarding the study as a whole: The relatively small number of individuals in the TCR sequencing and HLA analysis was acknowledged by the study.

As concerns this clonotype: What it binds is not known.

Random-hexamer reverse transcription was applied to roughly 0.5 to 1 ug RNA. The amplification used immunoSEQ multiplex PCR on TCR beta CDR3; it spanned 54 Vbeta and 13 Jbeta. TCRdb itself ran the immunoSEQ multiplex PCR reads through MiXCR, one entry per CDR3 protein. The profile shows hundreds of thousands of distinct CDR3 sequences, approximately 84% of them singletons. Stable or active relapsing-remitting multiple sclerosis, untreated and meeting revised McDonald criteria, defined the controls. In contrast to the negatively isolated CD8+ and CD4+ T cells, TEMRA cells were FACS-enriched. The CDR3 length is 15 residues. The germline V and J ends were trimmed by 4 bases and 2 bases, with 15 bases remaining between them. Germline V gene sequence: CDR1 SEHNR, CDR2 FQNEAQ (reference sequence).

This chain connects TRBV7-9 to TRBJ2-7; D is uncertain. Sequenced: CD8+ T cells from PBMCs. The receptor's source is a human donor with multiple sclerosis. CDR3 nucleotides: TGTGCCAGCAGCTCCTGGGCCGGTCTTACCTACGAGCAGTACTTC. As protein: CASSSWAGLTYEQYF.